The 16 T cell receptor beta chains below all came from one sample that was sequenced in a study of blood T cell repertoires in COVID-19. Using immunoSEQ multiplex PCR, the repertoire was profiled, and TCRdb retains in-frame clones only, with some absent. The repertoire holds 30,000 to 35,000 clones, with about 90% as singletons. Sequenced material: peripheral blood. The receptors derive from a human donor with active COVID-19. The donor label of this sample is uncertain.

The rearrangement uses TRBV10-3 and TRBJ2-5, with D possibly being TRBD1 (6 bases). The V end was cut by 8 bases, the J end by 5 bases, with 15 bases between. CDR1 is ENHRY, CDR2 SYGVKD, per germline. The CDR3 has 13 amino acids. The CDR3 sequence: CAIGADSLETQYF. CDR3 bases: TGTGCCATCGGGGCGGACAGCCTGGAGACCCAGTACTTC.

The chain employs TRBV7-2 and TRBJ1-5; D might be TRBD1 (6 bases). V dropped 5 bases and J dropped 2 bases, with 16 bases sitting between them. Germline V gives CDR1 SGHTA, CDR2 FQGNSA. CDR3 length equals 16 residues. Written as DNA, the CDR3 is TGTGCCAGCAGCCCGACCACAGGGTTTGGCAATCAGCCCCAGCATTTT. The encoded protein is CASSPTTGFGNQPQHF.

The chain joins TRBV3-1 (or the pseudogene TRBV3-2) to TRBJ2-5, with TRBD2 matching 7 bases. The CDR3 consists of 16 residues. Germline trimming cut 2 bases from V and 4 bases from J; bases unmatched to any gene: 10. CDR1 is LGHDT, CDR2 YNNKEL, per germline (reference sequence). CDR3 region: CASSQRIGGGPETQYF. CDR3 coding DNA: TGTGCCAGCAGCCAAAGAATCGGCGGGGGACCAGAGACCCAGTACTTC.

This chain links TRBV6-1 with TRBJ1-1; D gene unclear. V lost 3 bases to trimming and J lost 1 base, with 18 bases between them. CDR1 MNHNS and CDR2 SASEGT come from the germline V gene. The CDR3 extends over 17 amino acids. In DNA form, the CDR3 reads TGTGCCAGCAGTGAGGCAGGAAGGGAGGTAGCGAACACTGAAGCTTTCTTT. Its translation: CASSEAGREVANTEAFF.

The V and J genes are TRBV4-2 and TRBJ2-3; 10 bases line up with TRBD2. The germline CDR1 and CDR2 sequences are LGHNA and YNFKEQ. The CDR3 runs 17 residues. J was trimmed by 1 base and V by 1 base; bases with no gene match: 5. The CDR3 nucleotides read TGTGCCAGCAGCCAAGGCCACGGGACTAGCGGCACAGATACGCAGTATTTT. It codes for CASSQGHGTSGTDTQYF.

V and J are TRBV9 and TRBJ2-7; 11 nucleotides agree with TRBD1. Germline values: CDR1 SGDLS, CDR2 YYNGEE. This CDR3 contains 15 residues. J lost 0 bases, V lost 4 bases, and 3 bases had no gene match. CDR3 DNA sequence: TGTGCCAGCAGCATCGGGACAGGGGGCTCCTACGAGCAGTACTTC. Translated, it gives CASSIGTGGSYEQYF.

This sequence joins TRBV5-6 and TRBJ1-6, with TRBD1 matching over 9 bases. Trimming cost V 4 bases and J 6 bases; bases outside gene matches: 8. This CDR3 contains 16 residues. Germline CDR1 SGHDT, CDR2 YYEEEE. In DNA, the CDR3 is TGTGCCAGCAGCAGAGAACCGACAGGGGGTAATTCACCCCTCCACTTT. It yields the protein CASSREPTGGNSPLHF.

The chain combines TRBV6-2 or TRBV6-3 with TRBJ2-3, with 8 bases lining up with TRBD2. Germline V gives CDR1 MNHEY, CDR2 SVGEGT. The CDR3 length is 15 residues. The V gene end was trimmed by 4 bases and the J gene end by 1 base; junction bases not matched to a gene: 4. CDR3 bases: TGTGCCAGCAGTTTCAGCGGGGGCGGCACAGATACGCAGTATTTT. Translation: CASSFSGGGTDTQYF.

This clone appeared once. This chain connects TRBV24-1 to TRBJ2-2, with D perhaps TRBD2 (6 bases). Germline V lookup: CDR1 KGHDR, CDR2 SFDVKD. The CDR3 sequence is 15 residues long. Trimming removed 9 bases at V and 5 bases at J, with 18 bases between. DNA of the CDR3: TGTGCCACCGAGACTAGAGTCAAAGGTACCGGGGAGCTGTTTTTT. Amino acid sequence: CATETRVKGTGELFF.

J is TRBJ1-1 and V is TRBV6-5, with TRBD1 identical over 8 bases. There are 12 residues in the CDR3. V dropped 6 bases and J dropped 9; count of bases not matched to a gene: 6. Germline V gene data show CDR1 as MNHEY and CDR2 as SVGAGI. The CDR3 loop reads CASRPDRGQAFF. In DNA form, the CDR3 reads TGTGCCAGCAGACCCGACAGGGGACAAGCTTTCTTT.

This clone was seen once. This sequence joins TRBV9 and TRBJ2-7, with a tentative D call TRBD2 (5 bases). Per germline, CDR1 SGDLS and CDR2 YYNGEE. This CDR3 has 15 residues. V was pared by 0 bases and J by 4 bases, with 14 bases between. CDR3 sequence reads: CASSVATGETYEQYF. Here the CDR3 DNA reads TGTGCCAGCAGCGTAGCTACCGGGGAGACTTACGAGCAGTACTTC.

The chain couples TRBV4-2 to TRBJ1-6, with D possibly TRBD1 on 6 matching bases. With 4 bases removed from V and 6 bases from J, the gap between germline ends came to 10 bases. Germline CDR1 LGHNA, CDR2 YNFKEQ. The CDR3 runs to 14 residues. The CDR3 sequence is CASSLDRLNSPLHF. The CDR3, as DNA: TGTGCCAGCAGCCTCGACAGGCTTAATTCACCCCTCCACTTT.

The chain recombines TRBV6-1 with TRBJ2-2; 11 bases are a match to TRBD2. V shed 4 bases, J shed 7 bases, and the junction held 8 bases outside the gene matches. This CDR3 is 16 amino acids long. From germline, CDR1 is MNHNS and CDR2 SASEGT. CDR3 amino acids: CASSGVAGGPNGELFF. In nucleotides, the CDR3 is TGTGCCAGCAGTGGAGTAGCGGGGGGGCCAAACGGGGAGCTGTTTTTT.

The J gene is TRBJ2-1, the V gene TRBV2, with 9 bases that match TRBD2. With V trimmed by 8 bases and J by 4 bases, 6 bases remained unmatched. Germline assignment: CDR1 SNHLY and CDR2 FYNNEI. This CDR3 is 14 amino acids long. In DNA, the CDR3 is TGTGCCAGCGTCCCTGCGGGAGGGTACAATGAGCAGTTCTTC. Translation gives CASVPAGGYNEQFF. The full variable domain, its missing parts supplied by reference TRBV2 and TRBJ2-1, is EPEVTQTPSHQVTQMGQEVILRCVPISNHLYFYWYRQILGQKVEFLVSFYNNEISEKSEIFDDQFSVERPDGSNFTLKIRSTKLEDSAMYFCASVPAGGYNEQFFGPGTRLTVL.

The rearrangement links TRBV19 to TRBJ1-4; tentative D call: TRBD1 (6 bases). V was shortened by 7 bases and J by 8 bases, with 20 bases between the two germline ends. The CDR3 has 15 residues. CDR1 and CDR2 from the germline V gene are LNHDA and SQIVND (reference sequence). The CDR3 is CASTSYRVEEEKLFF. CDR3 coding DNA: TGTGCCAGTACCTCTTACAGGGTCGAGGAGGAAAAACTGTTTTTT.

The sample holds a few counts of this clone. An end of the junction differs from the germline gene, which may be a read error. This rearrangement joins TRBV7-2 to TRBJ2-1, with TRBD2 matching 9 bases. This CDR3 is built from 14 residues. CDR1 is SGHTA and CDR2 is FQGNSA in the germline V gene. CDR3 sequence: CASSPGLGGGALVF. The CDR3 DNA reads TGTGCCAGCAGCCCAGGACTCGGCGGGGGGGCGTTGGTCTTC.